This TCR beta chain was captured in a study of molecular identifiers for immune sequencing clone quantification. Study-wide context: Within a replicate experiment, RNA obtained from either about 20,000 or 100,000 naive CD8 cells was divided into five aliquots, and four of those aliquots were then sequenced.

Study outcomes and limitations: Whereas naive cells kept under 1% of molecules in clones above 20 RNA copies, such clones held over 98% in effectors.

This clonotype was detected a few times. The antigen is not known. In germline, CDR1 is WNHNN, CDR2 SYGVQD (reference sequence). The V gene lost 7 bases and the J gene lost 0 bases, with 13 bases spanning the gap. The CDR3 runs to 15 residues. Library preparation followed earlier protocols using designated TCR primers. TCRdb used MiXCR to reprocess the PCR reads, holding one entry per CDR3 protein. This table has under 350,000 distinct CDR3 sequences, roughly 24% appearing once. Naive CD8 libraries came from approximately 20,000 to 1,000,000 sorted cells with 10%, 30% or 50% RNA. The sequenced sample consisted of naive CD8+ T cells from blood, with Jurkat cell RNA spiked in. Stated subset: FACS-sorted CD8+CD4-CCR7+CD45RA+ naive T cells. This rearrangement joins TRBV10-1 to TRBJ1-5; unclear D gene. This clonotype was sampled from a human donor in good health. Some libraries in this study had Jurkat cell RNA spiked in. This CDR3 reads CASNPVPYSNQPQHF. The CDR3 DNA follows: TGCGCCAGCAACCCGGTCCCTTATAGCAATCAGCCCCAGCATTTT.